This passage covers 4 T cell receptor beta chains from one sample sequenced in a study of regulatory T cells in long-lasting Graves disease. CDR3-region Arm-PCR and iRepertoire HTBI primers produced the TCR beta libraries. TCRdb passed the multiplex PCR reads through MiXCR, listing each CDR3 protein once. The table has 450,000 or so distinct CDR3 sequences, about 22% seen once. As to time point: persistent/refractory GD, antithyroid drugs over 5 years with positive TRAb. There was RNA extracted from PBMCs, and the TCR library was made from it. The source material was peripheral blood mononuclear cells (PBMCs), sampled when the disease was refractory, from a patient treated with antithyroid drugs. The receptors stem from a female donor with Graves disease.

The chain uses TRBV19 and TRBJ2-7, with D maybe TRBD1 (6 bases). Germline values: CDR1 LNHDA, CDR2 SQIVND (reference sequence). Trimming took off 4 bases at V and 2 bases at J, with 15 bases between the two ends. This CDR3 spans 15 amino acids. CDR3 sequence (DNA): TGTGCCAGTAGTAGGGCAGGGGCCCGTCCCTACGAGCAGTACTTC. Protein sequence: CASSRAGARPYEQYF.

The genes are TRBV7-2 and TRBJ2-4; TRBD1 or TRBD2 may be the D gene (5 bases each). Trimming left V 2 bases short and J 1 base short, with 15 bases between. CDR3 size: 17 residues. From germline, CDR1 is SGHTA and CDR2 FQGNSA. In DNA, the CDR3 is TGTGCCAGCAGCTTAAGCCGGTGGGACGGGGCCAAAAACATTCAGTACTTC. Translation gives CASSLSRWDGAKNIQYF.

This clonotype has a count of ten or more. This sequence joins TRBV27 and TRBJ2-7, with 10 bases lining up with TRBD1. After removal of 3 bases from V and 7 bases from J, the junction contained 9 bases not matched to a gene. Germline V gene lookup returns CDR1 MNHEY and CDR2 SMNVEV (reference sequence). CDR3 length equals 15 residues. The DNA for the CDR3 is TGTGCCAGCAGTTTTAGTAGACAGGGGGCTGGTGAGCAGTACTTC. Protein product: CASSFSRQGAGEQYF.

This clonotype occurred a few times. This sequence joins TRBV11-2 and TRBJ2-5; TRBD2 matches 9 bases. Germline V gives CDR1 SGHAT, CDR2 FQNNGV. With V trimmed by 6 bases and J by 3 bases, 5 bases remained unmatched. The CDR3 length is 14 residues. The chain's CDR3 is CASRTLAGKETQYF. The CDR3 DNA reads as TGTGCCAGCAGAACGCTAGCGGGGAAAGAGACCCAGTACTTC.